The 11 T cell receptor beta chains below come from one sample, sequenced in a study of blood T cell repertoires in COVID-19. The protocol was immunoSEQ multiplex PCR, while the TCRdb copy is restricted to in-frame clones and leaves out a portion. This table holds some 240,000 clones, 80% to 85% found once. The source material was PBMCs or T cells enriched from blood (not recorded which). Receptors were obtained from a man aged 45-65 years who had recovered from COVID-19.

In DNA, the CDR3 is TGTGCCAGCAGTGGAGGTTCAGGGTTTAACTATGGCTACACCTTC. As protein: CASSGGSGFNYGYTF. This chain connects TRBV2 to TRBJ1-2, with D perhaps matching TRBD1 (5 bases). The germline CDR1 and CDR2 sequences are SNHLY and FYNNEI. The CDR3 sequence is 15 residues long. Trimming cost V 4 bases and J 1 base, with 13 bases left between them.

This chain connects TRBV5-5 to TRBJ2-7; TRBD2 is a possible D gene (6 bases). The CDR3 sequence is 15 residues long. Between the trimmed V and J ends, which lost 0 bases and 3 bases, there was a span of 13 bases. The germline V gene encodes CDR1 SGHKS and CDR2 YYEKEE (reference sequence). CDR3 in amino acids: CASSLVGGNNYEQYF. CDR3 in DNA: TGTGCCAGCAGCTTGGTCGGAGGGAACAACTACGAGCAGTACTTC.

This clone came up a few times. This chain joins TRBV18 and TRBJ1-3; TRBD1 matches at 9 bases. The CDR3 runs 14 residues. J gave up 2 bases and V 4 bases, and 0 bases lay outside the gene matches. Per the germline V gene, CDR1 is KGHSH and CDR2 is LQKENI. CDR3 protein: CASSRDRAGNTIYF. For the CDR3, the DNA is TGTGCCAGCTCACGGGACAGGGCTGGAAACACCATATATTTT.

The genes are TRBV3-1 (or the pseudogene TRBV3-2) and TRBJ1-1; a possible D gene is TRBD1 (5 bases). V was shortened by 4 bases and J by 3 bases, with 9 bases between the two germline ends. This CDR3 comprises 13 residues. CDR1 is LGHDT, CDR2 YNNKEL, per germline (reference sequence). The CDR3 is CASSPGGDTEAFF. As DNA, the CDR3 is TGTGCCAGCAGCCCGGGGGGGGACACTGAAGCTTTCTTT.

This sequence joins TRBV11-2 and TRBJ2-4, with 8 bases that match TRBD2. The CDR3 extends over 18 amino acids. V lost 5 bases to trimming and J lost 6 bases; unmatched junction nucleotides: 18. Germline assignment: CDR1 SGHAT and CDR2 FQNNGV. This CDR3 reads CASSNYPLPGGPGNIQYF. In DNA, the CDR3 is TGTGCCAGCAGCAATTACCCCCTTCCGGGAGGGCCAGGAAACATTCAGTACTTC. Variable domain in full (rest from reference TRBV11-2 and TRBJ2-4): EAGVAQSPRYKIIEKRQSVAFWCNPISGHATLYWYQQILGQGPKLLIQFQNNGVVDDSQLPKDRFSAERLKGVDSTLKIQPAKLEDSAVYLCASSNYPLPGGPGNIQYFGAGTRLSVL.

The CDR3 sequence is CASSPPAERASYQETQYF. CDR3 DNA sequence: TGTGCCAGCAGCCCCCCGGCGGAGCGAGCTTCGTACCAAGAGACCCAGTACTTC. The chain links TRBV9 to TRBJ2-5; D is unclear. Trimming took 4 bases from V and 0 from J, leaving 22 bases between them. There are 18 residues in the CDR3. The V gene's germline CDR1 is SGDLS and CDR2 YYNGEE.

The table lists this clone with a count of one. The rearrangement joins TRBV7-2 to TRBJ2-1; 7 nucleotides agree with TRBD2. Trimming took 5 bases from V and 5 from J; bases not matched to a gene: 3. Germline CDR1 and CDR2: SGHTA and FQGNSA. This CDR3 has 13 residues. This CDR3 is CASSPSGNNEQFF. In DNA, the CDR3 is TGTGCCAGCAGCCCTAGCGGCAACAATGAGCAGTTCTTC.

The V and J genes are TRBV6-2 or TRBV6-3 and TRBJ1-1; 8 nucleotides align to TRBD1. The germline V gene has CDR1 MNHEY and CDR2 SVGEGT. CDR3 length equals 14 residues. Trimming cost V 4 bases and J 3 bases; bases outside gene matches: 4. CDR3 in amino acids: CASSLQGGYTEAFF. Here the CDR3 DNA reads TGTGCCAGCAGTTTACAGGGGGGTTACACTGAAGCTTTCTTT.

This rearrangement joins TRBV12-3 or TRBV12-4 to TRBJ2-7; 8 bases are a match to TRBD1. The CDR3 runs 13 residues. The V and J ends lost 5 bases and 3 bases, in that order; junction bases with no gene match: 3. The CDR3 DNA is TGTGCCAGCAGTAGACAGGGGATCTACGAGCAGTACTTC. It codes for CASSRQGIYEQYF.

The chain links TRBV5-1 to TRBJ2-3; 9 bases agree with TRBD1. This CDR3 contains 16 residues. After removal of 4 bases from V and 4 bases from J, the junction contained 10 bases not matched to a gene. Germline CDR1 SGHRS, CDR2 YFSETQ. CDR3 sequence: CASSLTGTGIPDTQYF. The CDR3 bases are TGCGCCAGCAGCCTGACCGGGACAGGGATCCCAGATACGCAGTATTTT.

This clone was seen a handful of times. The genes are TRBV28 and TRBJ1-2; D gene uncertain. V lost 9 bases to trimming and J lost 1 base, with 6 bases between them. The CDR3 totals 11 residues. Per germline, CDR1 MDHEN and CDR2 SYDVKM. CDR3 in amino acids: CASSRNYGYTF. DNA for the CDR3: TGTGCCAGTTCCCGTAACTATGGCTACACCTTC.